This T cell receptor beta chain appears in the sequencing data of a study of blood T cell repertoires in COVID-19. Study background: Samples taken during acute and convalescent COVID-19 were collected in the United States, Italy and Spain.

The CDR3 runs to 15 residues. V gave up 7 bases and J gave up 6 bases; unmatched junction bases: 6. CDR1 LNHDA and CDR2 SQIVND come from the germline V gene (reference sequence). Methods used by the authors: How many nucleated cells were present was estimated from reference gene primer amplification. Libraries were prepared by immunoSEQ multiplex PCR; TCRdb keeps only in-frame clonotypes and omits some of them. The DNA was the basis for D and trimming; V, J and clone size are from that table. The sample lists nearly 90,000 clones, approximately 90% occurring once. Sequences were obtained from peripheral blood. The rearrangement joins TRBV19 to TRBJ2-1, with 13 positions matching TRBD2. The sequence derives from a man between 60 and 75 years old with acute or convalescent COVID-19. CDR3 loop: CASKLGTSGTNEQFF. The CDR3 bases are TGTGCCAGTAAATTAGGGACTAGCGGGACCAATGAGCAGTTCTTC.